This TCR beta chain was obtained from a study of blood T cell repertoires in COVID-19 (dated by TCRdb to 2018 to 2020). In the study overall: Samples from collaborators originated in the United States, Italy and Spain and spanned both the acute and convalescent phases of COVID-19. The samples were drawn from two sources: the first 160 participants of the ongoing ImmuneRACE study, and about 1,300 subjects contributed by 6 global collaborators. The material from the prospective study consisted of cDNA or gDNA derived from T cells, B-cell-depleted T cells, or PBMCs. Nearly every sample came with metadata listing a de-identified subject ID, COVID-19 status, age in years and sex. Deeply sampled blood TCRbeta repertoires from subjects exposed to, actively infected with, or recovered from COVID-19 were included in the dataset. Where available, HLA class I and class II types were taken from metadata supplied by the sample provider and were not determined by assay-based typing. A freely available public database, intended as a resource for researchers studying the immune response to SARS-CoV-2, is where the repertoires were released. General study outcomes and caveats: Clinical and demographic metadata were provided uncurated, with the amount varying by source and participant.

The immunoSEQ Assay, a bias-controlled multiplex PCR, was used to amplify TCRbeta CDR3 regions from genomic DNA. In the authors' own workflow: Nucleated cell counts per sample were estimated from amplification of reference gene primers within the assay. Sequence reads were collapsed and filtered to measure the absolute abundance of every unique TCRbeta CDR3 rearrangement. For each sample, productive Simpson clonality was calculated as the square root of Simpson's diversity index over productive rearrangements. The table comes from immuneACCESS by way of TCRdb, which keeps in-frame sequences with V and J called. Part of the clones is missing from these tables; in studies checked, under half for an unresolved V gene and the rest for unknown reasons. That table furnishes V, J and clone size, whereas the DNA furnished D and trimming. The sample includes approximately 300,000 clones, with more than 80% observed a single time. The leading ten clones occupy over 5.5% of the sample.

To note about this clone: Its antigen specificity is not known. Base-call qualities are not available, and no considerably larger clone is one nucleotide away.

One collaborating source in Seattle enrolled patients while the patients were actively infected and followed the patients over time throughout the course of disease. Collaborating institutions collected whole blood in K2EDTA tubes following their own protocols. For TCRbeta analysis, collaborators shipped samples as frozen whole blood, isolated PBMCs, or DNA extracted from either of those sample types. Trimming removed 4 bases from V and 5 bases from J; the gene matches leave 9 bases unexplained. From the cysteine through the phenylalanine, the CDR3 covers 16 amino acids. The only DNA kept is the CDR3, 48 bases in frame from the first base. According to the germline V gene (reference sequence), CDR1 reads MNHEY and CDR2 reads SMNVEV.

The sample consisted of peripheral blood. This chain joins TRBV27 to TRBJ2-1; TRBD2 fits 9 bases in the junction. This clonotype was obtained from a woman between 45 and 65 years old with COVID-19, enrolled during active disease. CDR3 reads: CASSSGGLAYNNEQFF. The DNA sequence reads TGTGCCAGCAGTTCGGGGGGACTAGCTTATAACAATGAGCAGTTCTTC.